This T cell receptor beta chain was retrieved from a study of CD8+CD57+ T cells in acquired aplastic anemia (dated by TCRdb to 2017 to 2018). Regarding the research as a whole: On average, sorted CD4+ and CD8+ cells yielded around 3.4 ug of extracted DNA, with a range of roughly 0.17 to 27.4 ug. Mean read counts for healthy donor samples were 8.5 million to 10.8 million for CD4+ cells and some 12 million for CD8+ cells. What the work shows at the level of the full study, not this receptor alone: Patients and healthy controls showed no significant difference in CD8+ Simpson's diversity (P=0.060). Roughly 30 CD8+ CDR3 sequences were found to be shared between patients and controls, but these sequences appeared to be highly expressed in patients and within the immunodominant clones of the patients.

In the study, sorted CD4+ and CD8+ blood T cells from patients with severe aplastic anemia and from healthy subjects underwent deep sequencing of TCR repertoires. Ficoll-Paque density gradient centrifugation was used to isolate peripheral blood mononuclear cells. Before DNA extraction, CD4+ and CD8+ T cells were sorted by FACS or by magnetic beads. Of note for this clonotype: Its antigen target is currently unknown. Per-base quality was not reported, and no clone a single base away is much larger than it.

CDR1 is given as MGHRA and CDR2 as YSYEKL, both from the germline V gene. The CDR3 covers 15 residues, taking in both the cysteine and the phenylalanine. Only CDR3 DNA is held: 45 bases, read in frame from base 1. V is clipped by 0 bases and J by 7 bases, and the sequence between their germline boundaries is 12 bases long. Profiling of TCR beta VDJ combinations and CDR3 sequences used genomic DNA as the template. TCR repertoire sequencing was run on an Illumina HiSeq 2000. In the authors' own workflow: Repertoires were assessed using TRBV/TRBJ rearrangement plots, CDR3 size and DJ length profiles, and Simpson's diversity index. The immunodominant clone was defined as the most abundant DNA sequence in deep sequencing data. CDR3 amino acid sequences were screened for sharing across subjects and were compared with published repertoires and the VDJdb database. TCRdb cleaned the public reads at Q25 with fastp, built clones with MiXCR and kept in-frame beta chains. A single entry per CDR3 protein holds the most common genes and DNA from its merged rows. TCRdb, rather than the study authors, made the V and J calls. The sample table records around 230,000 distinct CDR3 sequences; about 59% of these occur just once. In total, the top ten clones hold about 31% of the sample.

The origin of this receptor is a human donor in good health. Recombination joined TRBV4-1 with TRBJ1-4, and perhaps TRBD1 as D gene, on 5 matching bases. The sequenced sample was sorted CD4+, CD8+, or CD8+CD57+ T cells (not recorded which) from PBMCs. The nucleotide sequence is given as TGCGCCAGCAGCCAAGAACAGACAGATTTTGAAAAACTGTTTTTT. The translation is CASSQEQTDFEKLFF.